One and the same sample provided the 29 T cell receptor beta chains below, sequenced in a study of cytomegalovirus exposure and HLA in healthy donors. The repertoire was sequenced with immunoSEQ multiplex PCR; TCRdb's copy has only in-frame clones and lacks some. The data hold roughly 130,000 clones, with roughly 86% observed a single time. Sequenced sample: PBMCs. The receptor source for this set is a young woman in good health and CMV-seronegative.

The chain is built from TRBV27 and TRBJ2-7, with D perhaps matching TRBD1 (7 bases). With 4 bases removed from V and 2 bases from J, the gap between germline ends came to 12 bases. The CDR3 has 14 residues. CDR1 is MNHEY, CDR2 SMNVEV, per germline (reference sequence). The CDR3 coding sequence is TGTGCCAGCAGTTCGGACAGGACTACCTACGAGCAGTACTTC. Translating gives CASSSDRTTYEQYF.

The chain couples TRBV23-1 to TRBJ2-7; the D gene is possibly TRBD2 (5 bases). TRBV23-1 is noted as an ORF with a role that remains uncertain. The V end lost 5 bases, the J end lost 3 bases, and 17 bases lay between the germline ends. The CDR3 covers 15 residues. Here the CDR3 reads CASSKGLVFHYEQYF. DNA for the CDR3: TGCGCCAGCAGTAAAGGACTGGTTTTCCACTACGAGCAGTACTTC.

This chain uses TRBV6-6 with TRBJ1-1; D is uncertain. The V and J ends lost 6 bases and 4 bases respectively, with 12 bases between them. The CDR3 spans 13 residues. CDR1 MNHNY and CDR2 SVGAGI come from the germline V gene (reference sequence). In nucleotides, the CDR3 is TGTGCCAGCAGCCGGCCGGGGAGCACTGAAGCTTTCTTT. Its protein product is CASSRPGSTEAFF.

In DNA, the CDR3 is TGCGCCAGCAGCCCCGGGACAGGGTATGGCTACACCTTC. It encodes CASSPGTGYGYTF. V and J are TRBV5-1 and TRBJ1-2, with 9 bases matching TRBD1. The V gene's germline CDR1 is SGHRS and CDR2 YFSETQ. Trimming at V came to 4 bases and at J to 5 bases, leaving 3 bases not matched to a gene. The CDR3 has 13 residues.

The V and J genes are TRBV7-3 and TRBJ1-4; D is ambiguous. V lost 5 bases, J lost 8 bases, and 12 bases lay in between. Germline CDR1 is SGHTA and CDR2 is FQGTGA. The CDR3 contains 13 residues. The CDR3 reads CASSIGRGEKLFF. DNA of the CDR3: TGTGCCAGCAGCATAGGGCGGGGAGAAAAACTGTTTTTT.

Only a few counts were recorded for this clone. This sequence joins TRBV7-2 and TRBJ2-7; 8 nucleotides line up with TRBD1. V lost 3 bases and J lost 6; bases outside the gene matches: 1. The CDR3 has 12 residues. CDR1 is SGHTA, CDR2 FQGNSA, per germline. CDR3 amino acids: CASSFRGLEQYF. The CDR3 nucleotides read TGTGCCAGCAGCTTCAGGGGGCTCGAGCAGTACTTC.

This chain joins TRBV7-8 and TRBJ1-2; 7 positions match TRBD1. The V and J ends lost 5 bases and 4 bases, in that order; junction bases with no gene match: 10. The germline CDR1 and CDR2 sequences are SGHVS and FQNEAQ. The CDR3 runs 15 residues. The CDR3 DNA sequence: TGTGCCAGCAGCAAACAGACAGGGATCGGCTATGGCTACACCTTC. Translation: CASSKQTGIGYGYTF. The whole variable domain, filled in from reference TRBV7-8 and TRBJ1-2, reads GAGVSQSPRYKVAKRGQDVALRCDPISGHVSLFWYQQALGQGPEFLTYFQNEAQLDKSGLPSDRFFAERPEGSVSTLKIQRTQQEDSAVYLCASSKQTGIGYGYTFGSGTRLTVV.

This clone was found once. The chain carries TRBV5-5 and TRBJ2-7; D unclear. Trimming shortened V by 0 bases and J by 3 bases, and 7 bases separated the two germline ends. The CDR3 has 13 residues. The germline gives CDR1 SGHKS, CDR2 YYEKEE (reference sequence). The CDR3 DNA follows: TGTGCCAGCAGCTTGGCCAACAGCTACGAGCAGTACTTC. It codes for CASSLANSYEQYF.

CDR3 amino acids: CASSLDLTGLPYGYTF. CDR3 nucleotides: TGTGCCAGCAGCTTGGATTTGACAGGTCTTCCCTATGGCTACACCTTC. The V gene is TRBV5-4, the J gene TRBJ1-2; possible D gene TRBD1, 6 bases. Germline V gives CDR1 SGHNT, CDR2 YYREEE (reference sequence). CDR3 length equals 16 residues. Trimming pared 0 bases from V and 4 bases from J, leaving 16 bases between.

This chain connects TRBV10-3 to TRBJ2-7; TRBD1 might be the D (6 bases). V was trimmed by 4 bases and J by 7 bases, leaving 14 bases between them. The CDR3 sequence is 13 residues long. Germline V gene lookup returns CDR1 ENHRY and CDR2 SYGVKD. The chain's CDR3 is CAISVGGEREQYF. In nucleotides, the CDR3 is TGTGCCATCAGTGTAGGGGGTGAAAGGGAGCAGTACTTC.

The V call is TRBV28, the J call TRBJ2-7; D possibly corresponds to TRBD1 (5 bases). Germline lookup yields CDR1 MDHEN and CDR2 SYDVKM. CDR3 length equals 15 residues. Trimming took off 6 bases at V and 7 bases at J, with 22 bases between the two ends. The DNA for the CDR3 is TGTGCCAGCAGGCCAAGAGGTGGGGCGGCTAGGGAGCAGTACTTC. Protein product: CASRPRGGAAREQYF.

The V gene is TRBV7-8, the J gene TRBJ1-5; a possible D gene is TRBD1 (5 bases). The CDR3 runs 16 residues. V dropped 5 bases and J dropped 2 bases, with 16 bases sitting between them. CDR1 and CDR2 (germline): SGHVS, FQNEAQ. In DNA, the CDR3 is TGTGCCAGCAGCCCCCGGGGGAGTGGAGGCAATCAGCCCCAGCATTTT. Translation gives CASSPRGSGGNQPQHF.

A few counts support this clone. V usage is TRBV7-3 and J usage is TRBJ1-6, with D possibly TRBD1 on 5 matching bases. The germline V and J ends were trimmed by 1 base and 8 bases, with 9 bases remaining between them. CDR1 and CDR2 from the germline V gene are SGHTA and FQGTGA. The CDR3 length is 14 residues. This chain's CDR3 is CASSLKSRDSPLHF. DNA for the CDR3: TGTGCCAGCAGCTTAAAGTCCAGGGATTCACCCCTCCACTTT.

V gene TRBV18 combines with J gene TRBJ2-2; TRBD1 matches 9 bases. The ends lost 3 bases at V and 6 bases at J; junction bases unmatched: 8. This CDR3 region has 16 residues. From germline, CDR1 is KGHSH and CDR2 LQKENI. The CDR3 reads CASSPRTGDLPGELFF. The CDR3 bases are TGTGCCAGCTCACCGAGGACAGGGGACTTGCCCGGGGAGCTGTTTTTT.

V and J are TRBV25-1 and TRBJ2-3; tentative D call: TRBD2 (6 bases). CDR3 length: 15 amino acids. Trimming shortened V by 4 bases and J by 5 bases, and 16 bases separated the two germline ends. Germline loops: CDR1 MGHDK, CDR2 SYGVNS. This CDR3 reads CASSGEAGWGDTQYF. The CDR3 nucleotides read TGTGCCAGCAGTGGAGAGGCGGGGTGGGGAGATACGCAGTATTTT.

This chain connects TRBV6-6 to TRBJ2-3, with D possibly matching TRBD1 (5 bases). Germline loops: CDR1 MNHNY, CDR2 SVGAGI (reference sequence). Trimming cost V 0 bases and J 6 bases, with 10 bases left between them. The CDR3 totals 14 residues. CDR3 residues: CASSYSKGADTQYF. The DNA for the CDR3 is TGTGCCAGCAGTTACTCGAAAGGGGCTGATACGCAGTATTTT.

The chain has TRBV27 and TRBJ1-5; no definite D call. Germline CDR1 is MNHEY and CDR2 is SMNVEV (reference sequence). V shed 5 bases and J shed 2 bases, with 19 bases lying between them. This CDR3 contains 17 residues. This CDR3 is CASSERLGKRGNQPQHF. CDR3 coding DNA: TGTGCCAGCAGTGAAAGACTTGGTAAACGGGGCAATCAGCCCCAGCATTTT.

The chain joins TRBV6-1 to TRBJ2-1, with 8 bases that match TRBD1. The length of the CDR3 is 14 residues. The germline V gene has CDR1 MNHNS and CDR2 SASEGT. Trimming cost V 6 bases and J 5 bases; bases outside gene matches: 6. CDR3 amino acids: CASRDRVFHNEQFF. The DNA of the CDR3 is TGTGCCAGCAGGGACAGGGTTTTCCACAATGAGCAGTTCTTC.

The chain links TRBV5-4 to TRBJ2-7, with 10 bases lining up with TRBD2. Germline-derived CDR1 and CDR2 are SGHNT and YYREEE (reference sequence). With 1 base clipped from V and 3 bases from J, the junction kept 7 bases outside the gene matches. This CDR3 is 16 amino acids long. The CDR3 DNA reads as TGTGCCAGCAGCTTGACATTTCCTAGCGGGGGCTACGAGCAGTACTTC. Residues: CASSLTFPSGGYEQYF.

The chain recombines TRBV9 with TRBJ2-1; 11 bases match TRBD1. CDR1 is SGDLS, CDR2 YYNGEE, per germline. This CDR3 spans 17 amino acids. V lost 3 bases to trimming and J lost 6 bases; unmatched junction nucleotides: 11. CDR3 DNA: TGTGCCAGCAGCGGCTTAAGACGGACAGGGGGCCTCAATGAGCAGTTCTTC. It encodes CASSGLRRTGGLNEQFF.

This chain connects TRBV7-9 to TRBJ1-1; D unclear. The germline V and J ends were trimmed by 8 bases and 4 bases, with 8 bases remaining between them. This CDR3 contains 11 residues. Germline-derived CDR1 and CDR2 are SEHNR and FQNEAQ (reference sequence). The CDR3 reads CASGTGTEAFF. The DNA for the CDR3 is TGTGCCAGCGGAACGGGCACTGAAGCTTTCTTT.

The V call is TRBV7-3, the J call TRBJ2-5; D remains ambiguous. Looked up from germline, CDR1 is SGHTA and CDR2 is FQGTGA. CDR3 length: 13 amino acids. V was trimmed by 2 bases and J by 4 bases, leaving 8 bases between them. CDR3 amino acids: CASSLSLGETQYF. CDR3 DNA sequence: TGTGCCAGCAGCTTATCTCTCGGAGAGACCCAGTACTTC.

The chain recombines TRBV27 with TRBJ2-7; weak D call: TRBD2 (5 bases). Trimming took off 1 base at V and 3 bases at J, with 7 bases between the two ends. This CDR3 is 13 amino acids long. Germline assignment: CDR1 MNHEY and CDR2 SMNVEV (reference sequence). The CDR3 here is CASSLYRGYEQYF. Here the CDR3 DNA reads TGTGCCAGCAGTTTATATCGGGGCTACGAGCAGTACTTC.

This clone was counted at least ten times. The chain links TRBV28 to TRBJ1-2; D unclear. This CDR3 has 14 residues. Germline V gives CDR1 MDHEN, CDR2 SYDVKM. The V and J ends lost 6 bases and 4 bases respectively, with 15 bases between them. The CDR3 DNA sequence: TGTGCCAGCAGACCCACTGGACTGAGCTATGGCTACACCTTC. This gives the protein CASRPTGLSYGYTF.

The table lists this clone with a count of one. The chain uses TRBV4-1 and TRBJ2-1; D perhaps matches TRBD2 (6 bases). CDR1 and CDR2 from the germline V gene are MGHRA and YSYEKL. Trimming took 1 base from V and 6 from J, leaving 13 bases between them. This CDR3 has 15 amino acids. The CDR3 nucleotides read TGCGCCAGCAGCCAAGGGGACCGGGACTCCAATGAGCAGTTCTTC. Its protein product is CASSQGDRDSNEQFF.

J is TRBJ1-5 and V is TRBV19, with 9 nucleotides matching TRBD1. Germline CDR1 and CDR2: LNHDA and SQIVND (reference sequence). V gave up 7 bases and J gave up 1 base; unmatched junction bases: 5. This CDR3 has 15 residues. The CDR3: CASTPTGGSNQPQHF. CDR3 coding DNA: TGTGCCAGTACCCCCACAGGGGGCAGCAATCAGCCCCAGCATTTT.

The chain joins TRBV18 to TRBJ2-1, with a weak D call TRBD2 (6 bases). The CDR3 has 15 residues. V was cut by 1 base and J by 5 bases, with 12 bases left in between. Germline V CDR1 and CDR2: KGHSH, LQKENI. The CDR3 is CASSPRERVNNEQFF. The DNA of the CDR3 is TGTGCCAGCTCACCACGAGAGCGGGTTAACAATGAGCAGTTCTTC.

A single count supports this clone. V and J are TRBV4-2 and TRBJ2-1; D is undetermined. This CDR3 has 17 residues. CDR1 and CDR2 (germline): LGHNA, YNFKEQ. Between the trimmed V and J ends, which lost 0 bases and 9 bases, there was a span of 21 bases. The CDR3 DNA reads as TGTGCCAGCAGCCAAGACCCCGCCGCGATAGGTTCGGGTGAGCAGTTCTTC. The encoded protein is CASSQDPAAIGSGEQFF.

This clone appeared a single time. The chain recombines TRBV11-2 with TRBJ1-1; D is unresolved. CDR1 and CDR2 (germline): SGHAT, FQNNGV. The CDR3 sequence is 14 residues long. V shed 4 bases and J shed 7 bases, with 16 bases lying between them. The CDR3 DNA sequence: TGTGCCAGCAGCTCCCTGGAGCGGCCCTATGAAGCTTTCTTT. Its translation is CASSSLERPYEAFF.